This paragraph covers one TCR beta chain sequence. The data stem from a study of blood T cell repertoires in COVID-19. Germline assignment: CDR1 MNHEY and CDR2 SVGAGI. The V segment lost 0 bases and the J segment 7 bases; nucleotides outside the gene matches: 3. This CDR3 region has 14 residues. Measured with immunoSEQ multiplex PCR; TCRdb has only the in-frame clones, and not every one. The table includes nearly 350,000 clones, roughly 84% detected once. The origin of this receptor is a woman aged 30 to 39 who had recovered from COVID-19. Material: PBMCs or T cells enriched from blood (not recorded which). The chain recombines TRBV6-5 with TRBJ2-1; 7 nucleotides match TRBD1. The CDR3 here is CASSYSTQGNEQFF. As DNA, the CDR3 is TGTGCCAGCAGTTACTCCACACAGGGGAATGAGCAGTTCTTC.